This passage covers 23 T cell receptor beta chains from one sample sequenced in a study of tumor-infiltrating lymphocytes in primary liver carcinoma (TCRdb year 2017). The reads were generated on an Illumina HiSeq 2500. A constant-region primer and ProtoScript II reverse transcriptase were used to reverse-transcribe TCRbeta-specific cDNA from around 480 ng total RNA. Construction of the TCRbeta libraries relied on three nested rounds of multiplex PCR, following a slightly modified ARM-PCR procedure. The first two PCR rounds used multiplex TRBV1-TRBV30 forward primers with a Cbeta reverse primer, each for about 11 cycles. TCRdb itself trimmed the public reads at Q25 with fastp, ran MiXCR and retained productive beta chains. Rows matching on CDR3 protein sequence are summarized as one entry with the most common DNA and genes. The sample table lists 300,000 to 350,000 distinct CDR3 sequences, about two thirds of them with a count of one. Roughly 6% of the sample goes to the ten largest clones.

Blood RNA was extracted from unsorted whole blood with TRIzol reagent; germline DNA came from the DNeasy Blood & Tissue kit. The source material was peripheral blood. These receptors all stem from a man between 40 and 49 years old with primary liver carcinoma and hepatitis B virus infection.

Of note for this clonotype: The junction shows a germline mismatch at one end, possibly a read error. This chain connects TRBV5-6 to TRBJ2-7; 7 bases align to TRBD1. This CDR3 has 16 residues. Germline V CDR1 and CDR2: SGHDT, YYEEEE. CDR3 nucleotide sequence: TGTGCCGGCAGCAGGGGACAGTTAGAACCCTCCTACGAGCAGTACTTC. This sequence encodes CAGSRGQLEPSYEQYF. The variable domain in full, completed from reference TRBV5-6 and TRBJ2-7, reads DAGVTQSPTHLIKTRGQQVTLRCSPKSGHDTVSWYQQALGQGPQFIFQYYEEEERQRGNFPDRFSGHQFPNYSSELNVNALLLGDSALYLCAGSRGQLEPSYEQYFGPGTRLTVT.

Ten or more counts support this clonotype. The J gene is TRBJ2-6, the V gene TRBV6-6, with D perhaps matching TRBD1 or TRBD2 (5 bases each). Trimming left V 2 bases short and J 0 bases short, with 11 bases between. The CDR3 runs 17 residues. Germline values: CDR1 MNHNY, CDR2 SVGAGI (reference sequence). The CDR3 loop is CASSYPSGGSGANVLTF. CDR3 sequence (DNA): TGTGCCAGCAGTTACCCCTCTGGGGGCTCTGGGGCCAACGTCCTGACTTTC.

This clonotype was detected many times. This chain links TRBV28 with TRBJ1-4; 10 bases match TRBD1. This CDR3 comprises 12 residues. CDR1 and CDR2 from the germline V gene are MDHEN and SYDVKM. J was trimmed by 7 bases and V by 8 bases; bases with no gene match: 1. The CDR3 DNA is TGTGCCAGCGGGACAGGGGTTGAAAAACTGTTTTTT. Translated, it gives CASGTGVEKLFF.

This clonotype was seen just once. The gene calls are TRBV9 and TRBJ2-3, with a weak D call TRBD1 (6 bases). The CDR3 consists of 15 residues. Per the germline V gene, CDR1 is SGDLS and CDR2 is YYNGEE. Deletions cut 2 bases from V and 6 bases from J, with 16 bases between. CDR3 sequence: CASSVGDTTMDTQYF. In nucleotides, the CDR3 is TGTGCCAGCAGCGTTGGGGACACCACTATGGATACGCAGTATTTT.

As to this clonotype: The CDR3 does not end in the conserved phenylalanine or tryptophan, so this is likely a read error. The chain is built from TRBV5-6 and TRBJ2-7, with D perhaps TRBD1 (5 bases). The CDR3 contains 12 residues. Germline V gene data show CDR1 as SGHDT and CDR2 as YYEEEE. CDR3 nucleotides: TGTGCCAACAGCCAGGGTTGGGGCGAGCAGTACTCC. Translation: CANSQGWGEQYS.

Turning to this clonotype: It may be a read error: a sequence one base away is much more abundant. The chain has TRBV10-3 and TRBJ2-3; 11 positions match TRBD1. The CDR3 contains 16 residues. With 6 bases clipped from V and 3 bases from J, the junction kept 8 bases outside the gene matches. CDR1 ENHRY and CDR2 SYGVKD come from the germline V gene. CDR3 amino acids: CAIRIGQGASTDTQYF. CDR3 DNA: TGTGCCATCAGGATTGGACAGGGGGCTTCTACAGATACGCAGTATTTT.

This clonotype was recorded once. Possible read error: a much larger clone is one base away. The chain combines TRBV6-1 with TRBJ1-1, with D perhaps matching TRBD1 (6 bases). Germline lookup yields CDR1 MNHNS and CDR2 SASEGT. CDR3 length equals 15 residues. The CDR3 sequence is CASSEGGTPNTEALF. The CDR3 DNA sequence: TGTGCCAGCAGTGAAGGCGGGACACCGAACACTGAAGCTCTCTTT.

As concerns this clonotype: A much larger clone differs by one base, so this may be a read error. The V call is TRBV12-3 or TRBV12-4, the J call TRBJ1-1; TRBD1 aligns across 7 bases. Trimming removed 10 bases from V and 0 bases from J; junction bases left unmatched: 8. The CDR3 length is 14 residues. The CDR3 DNA sequence: TGTGCCAACAGAATGGACAGGTTGAACACTGAAGCTTTCTTT. Translated, it gives CANRMDRLNTEAFF.

Note on this clonotype: One end of the junction is discordant with germline, which a read error may explain. The V and J genes are TRBV11-3 and TRBJ2-1; TRBD2 might be the D (6 bases). The CDR3 spans 17 residues. Germline CDR1 reads SGHNT; CDR2 reads YENEEA. CDR3 sequence: CASSLSVAASSYIEQFF. The CDR3 DNA reads TGTGCCAGCAGCTTATCGGTAGCGGCAAGCTCCTACATTGAGCAGTTCTTC.

Points on this clonotype: Its ends do not fully match the called genes, so a read error is possible. The chain carries TRBV29-1 and TRBJ2-6, with D possibly matching TRBD2 (6 bases). The V gene's germline CDR1 is SQVTM and CDR2 ANQGSEA. The CDR3 totals 15 residues. As DNA, the CDR3 is TGCAGCGTTGGGGGAGGACTATCTGGGGCCAGCGTCCTGACTTTC. This encodes CSVGGGLSGASVLTF. Full variable domain (rest looked up from reference TRBV29-1 and TRBJ2-6): SAVISQKPSRDICQRGTSLTIQCQVDSQVTMMFWYRQQPGQSLTLIATANQGSEATYESGFVIDKFPISRPNLTFSTLTVSNMSPEDSSIYLCSVGGGLSGASVLTFGAGSRLTVL.

As for this clonotype: The junction departs from the called germline gene at one end, perhaps through a read error. The chain employs TRBV11-2 and TRBJ2-1; TRBD1 agrees at 7 bases. The CDR3 loop spans 15 amino acids. Germline CDR1 SGHAT, CDR2 FQNNGV. This CDR3 is CANSLSQGAYNEQFF. Here the CDR3 DNA reads TGTGCCAACAGCTTAAGTCAGGGGGCCTACAATGAGCAGTTCTTC.

Points on this clonotype: Just one base apart from a much larger clone, this may be a read error. V usage is TRBV6-2 or TRBV6-3 and J usage is TRBJ2-4; weak D call: TRBD2 (5 bases). The V end was cut by 8 bases, the J end by 0 bases, with 14 bases between. The germline CDR1 and CDR2 sequences are MNHEY and SVGEGT. CDR3 length: 15 amino acids. The CDR3 spells CASPWEHRAKNIQYF. CDR3 in DNA: TGTGCCAGCCCCTGGGAGCACCGAGCCAAAAACATTCAGTACTTC.

This clonotype has a count of ten or more. The rearrangement joins TRBV5-5 to TRBJ1-1; TRBD1 aligns across 9 bases. Germline V gene data show CDR1 as SGHKS and CDR2 as YYEKEE (reference sequence). V trimming: 4 bases; J trimming: 1 base; junction bases outside the gene matches: 5. The CDR3 runs 15 residues. The chain's CDR3 is CASSTRQGGNTEAFF. CDR3 bases: TGTGCCAGCAGCACAAGACAGGGGGGGAACACTGAAGCTTTCTTT.

This clonotype was observed at least ten times. This chain uses TRBV11-2 with TRBJ1-4; D is unresolved. The V and J ends lost 6 bases and 0 bases respectively, with 17 bases between them. The CDR3 covers 17 residues. Germline V gives CDR1 SGHAT, CDR2 FQNNGV. As DNA, the CDR3 is TGTGCCAGCAGACCGCTACGTGGGCGGGCAACTAATGAAAAACTGTTTTTT. The encoded protein is CASRPLRGRATNEKLFF.

Of note for this clonotype: Because it lacks the conserved phenylalanine or tryptophan at the end, this CDR3 is likely a read error. No DNA is shown, since the ends of the CDR3 on it are uncertain; the CDR3 is the one TCRdb lists. The gene calls are TRBV6-5 and TRBJ2-3; TRBD1 is taken as the D call from the table, unchecked against the DNA. CDR1 MNHEY and CDR2 SVGAGI come from the germline V gene. The CDR3 has 15 amino acids, counting both end residues. This CDR3 is CASSYSRQGTDTQYL.

The chain recombines TRBV18 with TRBJ2-5; D gene unclear. Per germline, CDR1 KGHSH and CDR2 LQKENI. The CDR3 is 13 amino acids. Trimming shortened V by 3 bases and J by 5 bases, and 10 bases separated the two germline ends. The CDR3 spells CASSPAGLETQYF. CDR3 bases: TGTGCCAGCTCACCGGCAGGTCTGGAGACCCAGTACTTC.

The rearrangement joins TRBV11-2 to TRBJ2-3; TRBD1 matches 7 bases. The DNA end is a closer match to TRBJ1-5, so the J assignment may be wrong. Germline V gene lookup returns CDR1 SGHAT and CDR2 FQNNGV. The CDR3 loop spans 16 amino acids. In nucleotides, the CDR3 is TGTGCCAGCAGATTTGAGAAAGCGGGAGGGACAGATACGCAGCATTTT. Amino acids: CASRFEKAGGTDTQHF.

For this clonotype: Being one base from a much bigger clone, this may be a read error. The chain uses TRBV6-2 or TRBV6-3 and TRBJ2-7; D gene unclear. Trimming shortened V by 7 bases and J by 4 bases, and 14 bases separated the two germline ends. The CDR3 runs to 13 residues. Per the germline V gene, CDR1 is MNHEY and CDR2 is SVGEGT. Written as DNA, the CDR3 is TGTGCCAGCACCGAGTACAGAGATTACGAGCAGTACTTC. Its translation is CASTEYRDYEQYF.

This clonotype was seen only a few times. The V call is TRBV7-9, the J call TRBJ2-2; 7 bases align to TRBD2. The CDR3 spans 16 residues. CDR1 and CDR2 from the germline V gene are SEHNR and FQNEAQ (reference sequence). The junction had 6 bases not matched to a gene; V was cut back by 5 bases and J by 0 bases. The CDR3 coding sequence is TGTGCCAGCAGCCCAAGCGGGAACGCGAACACCGGGGAGCTGTTTTTT. It encodes CASSPSGNANTGELFF.

As to this clonotype: Germline is not matched at one junction end, which may reflect a read error. The CDR3, as DNA: TGCAGCGTGCACAGGGGTAGCGGGTCAGATACGCACTATTTT. Protein: CSVHRGSGSDTHYF. The chain joins TRBV29-1 to TRBJ2-3, with D perhaps being TRBD1 or TRBD2 (7 bases each). This CDR3 has 14 residues. In germline, CDR1 is SQVTM, CDR2 ANQGSEA.

Concerning this clonotype: Compared with germline, one end of the junction differs, possibly owing to a read error. The chain is built from TRBV11-2 and TRBJ2-3; D might be TRBD2 (5 bases). Germline V CDR1 and CDR2: SGHAT, FQNNGV. This CDR3 region has 14 residues. In DNA form, the CDR3 reads TGTGGCAGCAGTATAAGCGGAGGCGCAGATACCCAGTATTTT. Amino acid sequence: CGSSISGGADTQYF.

In this sample, this clonotype turned up a few times. The gene calls are TRBV4-1 and TRBJ2-5, with D perhaps matching TRBD2 (6 bases). Trimming shortened V by 2 bases and J by 5 bases, and 15 bases separated the two germline ends. The germline V gene encodes CDR1 MGHRA and CDR2 YSYEKL. The CDR3 contains 15 residues. The chain's CDR3 is CASSQKGVAGETQYF. The CDR3 nucleotides are TGCGCCAGCAGCCAAAAAGGAGTGGCGGGGGAGACCCAGTACTTC.

In its sample, this clonotype was seen a few times. The chain combines TRBV5-6 with TRBJ1-3, with unresolved D. This CDR3 contains 14 residues. The germline V gene encodes CDR1 SGHDT and CDR2 YYEEEE. V was cut by 4 bases and J by 0 bases, with 8 bases left in between. For the CDR3, the DNA is TGTGCCAGCAGCCCCCGTAGCTCTGGAAACACCATATATTTT. Protein: CASSPRSSGNTIYF.